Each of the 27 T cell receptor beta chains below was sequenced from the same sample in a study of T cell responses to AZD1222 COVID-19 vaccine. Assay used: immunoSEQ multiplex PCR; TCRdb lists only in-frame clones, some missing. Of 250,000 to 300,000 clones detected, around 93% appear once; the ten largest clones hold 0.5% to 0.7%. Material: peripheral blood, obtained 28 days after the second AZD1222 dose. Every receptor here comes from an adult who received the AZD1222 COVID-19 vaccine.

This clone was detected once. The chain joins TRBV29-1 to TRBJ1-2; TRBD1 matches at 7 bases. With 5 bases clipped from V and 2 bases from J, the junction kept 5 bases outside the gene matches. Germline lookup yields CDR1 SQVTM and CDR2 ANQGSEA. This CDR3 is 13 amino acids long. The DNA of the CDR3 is TGCAGCGTTTCCTCGACAGGGAACTATGGCTACACCTTC. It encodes CSVSSTGNYGYTF.

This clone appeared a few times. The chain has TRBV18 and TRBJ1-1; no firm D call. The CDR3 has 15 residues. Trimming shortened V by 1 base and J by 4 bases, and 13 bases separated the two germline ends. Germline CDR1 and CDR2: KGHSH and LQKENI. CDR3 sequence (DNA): TGTGCCAGCTCACCACAGGGAGTTTTATTCACTGAAGCTTTCTTT. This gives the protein CASSPQGVLFTEAFF.

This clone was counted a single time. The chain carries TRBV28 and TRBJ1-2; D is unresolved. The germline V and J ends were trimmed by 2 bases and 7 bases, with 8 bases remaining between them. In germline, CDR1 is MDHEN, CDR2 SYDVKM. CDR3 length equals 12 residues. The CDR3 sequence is CASSLGSGGYTF. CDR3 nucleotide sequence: TGTGCCAGCAGTTTAGGTTCGGGTGGCTACACCTTC.

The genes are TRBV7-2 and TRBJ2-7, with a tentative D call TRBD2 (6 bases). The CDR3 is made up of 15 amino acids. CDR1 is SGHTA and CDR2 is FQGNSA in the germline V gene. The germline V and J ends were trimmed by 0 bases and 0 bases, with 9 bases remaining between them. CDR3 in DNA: TGTGCCAGCAGCTTAGCCGGGACTCTCTCCTACGAGCAGTACTTC. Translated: CASSLAGTLSYEQYF.

The CDR3 DNA reads as TGTGCCACCAGTGATCAACAGGGAAGGATTGGGTTCTACAATGAGCAGTTCTTC. Protein product: CATSDQQGRIGFYNEQFF. The chain uses TRBV24-1 and TRBJ2-1; D perhaps matches TRBD1 (6 bases). V was cut by 3 bases and J by 3 bases, with 20 bases left in between. The CDR3 length is 18 residues. Per the germline V gene, CDR1 is KGHDR and CDR2 is SFDVKD.

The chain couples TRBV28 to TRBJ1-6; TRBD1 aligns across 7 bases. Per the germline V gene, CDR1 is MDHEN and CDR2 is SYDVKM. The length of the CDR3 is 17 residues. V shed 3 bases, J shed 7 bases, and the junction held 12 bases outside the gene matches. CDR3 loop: CASSFPNRQGRNSPLHF. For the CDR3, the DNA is TGTGCCAGCAGTTTCCCCAACCGACAGGGACGGAATTCACCCCTCCACTTT.

This CDR3 reads CASRPRPGGSYEQYF. In DNA, the CDR3 is TGTGCCAGCAGACCAAGACCCGGGGGGTCCTACGAGCAGTACTTC. The V gene is TRBV5-4, the J gene TRBJ2-7, with 7 bases matching TRBD2. V lost 5 bases, J lost 1 base, and 9 bases stayed unmatched. Germline assignment: CDR1 SGHNT and CDR2 YYREEE (reference sequence). The CDR3 loop spans 15 amino acids.

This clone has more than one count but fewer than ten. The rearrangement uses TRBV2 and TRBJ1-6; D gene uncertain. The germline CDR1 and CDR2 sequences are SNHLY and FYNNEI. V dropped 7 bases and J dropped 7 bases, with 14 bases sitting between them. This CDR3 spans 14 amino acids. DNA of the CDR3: TGTGCCAGCAAAGGACCGGGTGGCAATTCACCCCTCCACTTT. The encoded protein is CASKGPGGNSPLHF.

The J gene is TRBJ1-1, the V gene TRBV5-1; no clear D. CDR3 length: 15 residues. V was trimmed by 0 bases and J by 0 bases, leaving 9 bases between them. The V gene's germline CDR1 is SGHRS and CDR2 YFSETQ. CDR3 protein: CASSLVPGVNTEAFF. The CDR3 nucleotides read TGCGCCAGCAGCTTGGTCCCTGGGGTGAACACTGAAGCTTTCTTT.

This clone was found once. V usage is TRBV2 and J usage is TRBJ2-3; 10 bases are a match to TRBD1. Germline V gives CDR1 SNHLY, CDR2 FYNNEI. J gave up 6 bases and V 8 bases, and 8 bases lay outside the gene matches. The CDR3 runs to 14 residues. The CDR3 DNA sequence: TGTGCCAGCTCCCGGGACAGGGGAGAGGATACGCAGTATTTT. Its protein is CASSRDRGEDTQYF.

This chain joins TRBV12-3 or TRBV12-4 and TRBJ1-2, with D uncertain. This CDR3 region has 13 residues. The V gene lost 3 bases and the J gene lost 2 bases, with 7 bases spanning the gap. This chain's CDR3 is CASSLQMNYGYTF. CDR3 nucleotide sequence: TGTGCCAGCAGTTTGCAGATGAACTATGGCTACACCTTC.

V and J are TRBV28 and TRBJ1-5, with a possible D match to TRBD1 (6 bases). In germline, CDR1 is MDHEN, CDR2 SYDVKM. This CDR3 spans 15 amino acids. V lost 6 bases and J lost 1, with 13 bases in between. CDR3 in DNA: TGTGCCAGCAGGGGCGGGGGCAGGAGCAATCAGCCCCAGCATTTT. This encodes CASRGGGRSNQPQHF.

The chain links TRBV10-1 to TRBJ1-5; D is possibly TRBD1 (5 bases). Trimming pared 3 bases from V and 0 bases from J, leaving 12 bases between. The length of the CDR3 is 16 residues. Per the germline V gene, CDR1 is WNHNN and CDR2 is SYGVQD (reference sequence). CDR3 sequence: CASSDPRDYSNQPQHF. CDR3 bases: TGCGCCAGCAGTGATCCCAGGGACTATAGCAATCAGCCCCAGCATTTT.

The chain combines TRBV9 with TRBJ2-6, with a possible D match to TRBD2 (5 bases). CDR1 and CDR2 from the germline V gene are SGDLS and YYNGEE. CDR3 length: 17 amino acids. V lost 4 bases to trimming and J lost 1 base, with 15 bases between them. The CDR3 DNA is TGTGCCAGCAGCACCTCGACTAAGAGGTCTGGGGCCAACGTCCTGACTTTC. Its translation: CASSTSTKRSGANVLTF. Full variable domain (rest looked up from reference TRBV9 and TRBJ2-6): DSGVTQTPKHLITATGQRVTLRCSPRSGDLSVYWYQQSLDQGLQFLIQYYNGEERAKGNILERFSAQQFPDLHSELNLSSLELGDSALYFCASSTSTKRSGANVLTFGAGSRLTVL.

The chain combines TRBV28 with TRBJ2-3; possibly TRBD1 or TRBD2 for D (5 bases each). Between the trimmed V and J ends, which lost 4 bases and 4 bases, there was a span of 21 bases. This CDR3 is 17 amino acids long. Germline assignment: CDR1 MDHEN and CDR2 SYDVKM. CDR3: CASSSEYGTVVADTQYF. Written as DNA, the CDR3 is TGTGCCAGCAGTTCGGAATACGGGACGGTAGTCGCAGATACGCAGTATTTT.

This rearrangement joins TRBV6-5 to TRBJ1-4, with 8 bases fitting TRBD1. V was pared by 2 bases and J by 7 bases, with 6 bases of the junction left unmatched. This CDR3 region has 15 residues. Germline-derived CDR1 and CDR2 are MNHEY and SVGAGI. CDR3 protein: CASSYGTGGGEKLFF. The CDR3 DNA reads TGTGCCAGCAGTTACGGAACAGGGGGAGGTGAAAAACTGTTTTTT.

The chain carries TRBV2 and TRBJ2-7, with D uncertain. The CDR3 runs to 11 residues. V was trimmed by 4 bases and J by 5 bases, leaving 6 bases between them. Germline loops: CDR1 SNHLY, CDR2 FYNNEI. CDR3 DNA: TGTGCCAGCAGTGTCTGGGACGAGCAGTACTTC. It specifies CASSVWDEQYF.

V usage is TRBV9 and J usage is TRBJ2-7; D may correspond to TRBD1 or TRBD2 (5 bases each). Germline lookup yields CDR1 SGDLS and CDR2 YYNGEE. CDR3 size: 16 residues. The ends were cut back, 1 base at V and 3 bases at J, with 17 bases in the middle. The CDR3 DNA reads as TGTGCCAGCAGCGTAAATCCCTCGGGACGGATCTACGAGCAGTACTTC. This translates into CASSVNPSGRIYEQYF.

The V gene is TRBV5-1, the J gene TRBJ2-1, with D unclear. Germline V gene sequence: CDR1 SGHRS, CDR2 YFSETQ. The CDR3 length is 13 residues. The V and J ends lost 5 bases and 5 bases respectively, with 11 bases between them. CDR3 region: CASRRTADNEQFF. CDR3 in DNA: TGCGCCAGCAGACGTACAGCTGACAATGAGCAGTTCTTC.

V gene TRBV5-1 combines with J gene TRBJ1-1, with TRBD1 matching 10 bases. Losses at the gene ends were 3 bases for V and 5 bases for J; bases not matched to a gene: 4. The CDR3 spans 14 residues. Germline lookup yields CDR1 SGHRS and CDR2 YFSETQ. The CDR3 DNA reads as TGCGCCAGCAGCTCCGGACAGGGGGTTACTGAAGCTTTCTTT. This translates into CASSSGQGVTEAFF.

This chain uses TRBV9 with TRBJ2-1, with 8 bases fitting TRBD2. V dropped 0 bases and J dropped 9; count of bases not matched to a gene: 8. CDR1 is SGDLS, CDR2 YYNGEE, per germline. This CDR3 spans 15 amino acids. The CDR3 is CASSVGGGSGGEQFF. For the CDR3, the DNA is TGTGCCAGCAGCGTAGGAGGCGGGAGCGGGGGTGAGCAGTTCTTC.

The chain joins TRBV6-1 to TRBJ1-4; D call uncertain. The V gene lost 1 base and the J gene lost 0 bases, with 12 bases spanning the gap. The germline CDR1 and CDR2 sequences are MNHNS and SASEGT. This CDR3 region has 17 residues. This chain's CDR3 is CASSEGLLAATNEKLFF. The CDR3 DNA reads TGTGCCAGCAGTGAAGGTCTCCTGGCCGCAACTAATGAAAAACTGTTTTTT.

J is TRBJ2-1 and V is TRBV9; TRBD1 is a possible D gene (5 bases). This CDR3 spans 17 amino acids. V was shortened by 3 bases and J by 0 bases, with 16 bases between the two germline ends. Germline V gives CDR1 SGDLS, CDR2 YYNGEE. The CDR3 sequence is CASSDGPHRGSYNEQFF. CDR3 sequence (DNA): TGTGCCAGCAGCGACGGACCCCATAGGGGCTCCTACAATGAGCAGTTCTTC.

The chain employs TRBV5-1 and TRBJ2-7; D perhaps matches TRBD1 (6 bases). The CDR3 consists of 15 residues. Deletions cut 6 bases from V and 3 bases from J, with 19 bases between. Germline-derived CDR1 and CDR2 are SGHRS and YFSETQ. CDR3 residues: CASTLTGQGIYEQYF. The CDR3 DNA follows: TGCGCCAGCACCCTAACTGGGCAGGGGATCTACGAGCAGTACTTC.

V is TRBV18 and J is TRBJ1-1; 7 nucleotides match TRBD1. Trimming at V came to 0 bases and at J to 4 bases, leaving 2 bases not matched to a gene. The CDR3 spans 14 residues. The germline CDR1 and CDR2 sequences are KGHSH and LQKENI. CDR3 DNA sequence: TGTGCCAGCTCACCACCGGGACAGAGCACTGAAGCTTTCTTT. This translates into CASSPPGQSTEAFF.

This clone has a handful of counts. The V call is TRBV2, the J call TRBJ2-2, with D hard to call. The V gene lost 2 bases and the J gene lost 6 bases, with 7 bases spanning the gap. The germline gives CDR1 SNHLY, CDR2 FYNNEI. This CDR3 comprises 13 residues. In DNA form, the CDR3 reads TGTGCCAGCAGTGAAACGAAAGCCGGGGAGCTGTTTTTT. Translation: CASSETKAGELFF.

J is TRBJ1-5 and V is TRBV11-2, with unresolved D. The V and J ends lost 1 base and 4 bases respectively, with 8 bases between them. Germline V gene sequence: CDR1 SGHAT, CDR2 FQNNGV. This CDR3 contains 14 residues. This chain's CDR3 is CASSLGPANQPQHF. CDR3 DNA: TGTGCCAGCAGCTTAGGGCCAGCAAATCAGCCCCAGCATTTT.